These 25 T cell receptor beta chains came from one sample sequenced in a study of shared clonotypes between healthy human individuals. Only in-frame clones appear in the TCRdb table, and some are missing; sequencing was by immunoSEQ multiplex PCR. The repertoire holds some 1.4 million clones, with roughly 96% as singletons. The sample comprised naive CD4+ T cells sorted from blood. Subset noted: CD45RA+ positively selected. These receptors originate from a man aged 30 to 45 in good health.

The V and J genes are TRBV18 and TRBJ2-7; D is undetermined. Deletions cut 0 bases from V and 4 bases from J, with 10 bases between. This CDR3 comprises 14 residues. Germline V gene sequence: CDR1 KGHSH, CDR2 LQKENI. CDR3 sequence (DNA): TGTGCCAGCTCACCACCTATTTCGGTTTACGAGCAGTACTTC. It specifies CASSPPISVYEQYF. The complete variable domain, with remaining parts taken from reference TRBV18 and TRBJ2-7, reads NAGVMQNPRHLVRRRGQEARLRCSPMKGHSHVYWYRQLPEEGLKFMVYLQKENIIDESGMPKERFSAEFPKEGPSILRIQQVVRGDSAAYFCASSPPISVYEQYFGPGTRLTVT.

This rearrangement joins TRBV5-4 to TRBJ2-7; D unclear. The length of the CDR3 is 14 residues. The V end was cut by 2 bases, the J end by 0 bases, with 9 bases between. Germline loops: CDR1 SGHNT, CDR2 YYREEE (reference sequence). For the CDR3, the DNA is TGTGCCAGCAGCTTATCCACAAGCTCCTACGAGCAGTACTTC. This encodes CASSLSTSSYEQYF.

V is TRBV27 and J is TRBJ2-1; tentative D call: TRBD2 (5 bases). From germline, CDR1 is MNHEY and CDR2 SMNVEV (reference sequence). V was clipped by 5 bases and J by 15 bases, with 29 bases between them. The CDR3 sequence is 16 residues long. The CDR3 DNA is TGTGCCAGCAGTCCCCGACTTCCGAGCTTCGGAGGCTGGGTGTTCTTC. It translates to CASSPRLPSFGGWVFF.

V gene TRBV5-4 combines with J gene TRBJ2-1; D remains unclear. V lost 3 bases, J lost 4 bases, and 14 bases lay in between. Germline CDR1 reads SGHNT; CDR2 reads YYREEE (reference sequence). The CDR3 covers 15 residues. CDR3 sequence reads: CASSYSGEVYNEQFF. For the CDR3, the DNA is TGTGCCAGCAGCTACTCAGGAGAAGTATACAATGAGCAGTTCTTC.

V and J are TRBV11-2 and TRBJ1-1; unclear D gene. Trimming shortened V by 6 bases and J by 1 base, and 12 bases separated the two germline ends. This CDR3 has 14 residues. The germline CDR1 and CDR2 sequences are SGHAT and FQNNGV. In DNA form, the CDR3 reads TGTGCCAGCAGGGTGGTTGGGAGGAACACTGAAGCTTTCTTT. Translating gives CASRVVGRNTEAFF.

In nucleotides, the CDR3 is TGTGCCAGCAGTACCACGTACCAAGAGACCCAGTACTTC. Translation: CASSTTYQETQYF. The chain recombines TRBV28 with TRBJ2-5, with D unclear. With 5 bases removed from V and 0 bases from J, the gap between germline ends came to 7 bases. The germline V gene encodes CDR1 MDHEN and CDR2 SYDVKM. This CDR3 spans 13 amino acids. The complete variable domain, with remaining parts taken from reference TRBV28 and TRBJ2-5, reads DVKVTQSSRYLVKRTGEKVFLECVQDMDHENMFWYRQDPGLGLRLIYFSYDVKMKEKGDIPEGYSVSREKKERFSLILESASTNQTSMYLCASSTTYQETQYFGPGTRLLVL.

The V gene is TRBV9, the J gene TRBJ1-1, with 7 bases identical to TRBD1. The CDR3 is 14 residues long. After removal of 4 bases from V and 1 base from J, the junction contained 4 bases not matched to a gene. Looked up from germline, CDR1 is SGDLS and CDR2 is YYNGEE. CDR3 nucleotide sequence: TGTGCCAGCAGCCAACAGGGGAGGAACACTGAAGCTTTCTTT. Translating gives CASSQQGRNTEAFF. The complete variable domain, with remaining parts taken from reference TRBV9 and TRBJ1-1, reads DSGVTQTPKHLITATGQRVTLRCSPRSGDLSVYWYQQSLDQGLQFLIQYYNGEERAKGNILERFSAQQFPDLHSELNLSSLELGDSALYFCASSQQGRNTEAFFGQGTRLTVV.

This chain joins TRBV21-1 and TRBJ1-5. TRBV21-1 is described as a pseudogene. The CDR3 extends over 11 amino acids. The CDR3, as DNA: TGTGCCAGCAGCATTAGTCAGCCCCAGCATTTT. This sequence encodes CASSISQPQHF.

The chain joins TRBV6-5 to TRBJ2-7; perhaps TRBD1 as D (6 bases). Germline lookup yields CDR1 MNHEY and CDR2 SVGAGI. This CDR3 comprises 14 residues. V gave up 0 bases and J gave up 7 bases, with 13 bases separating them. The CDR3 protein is CASSYSDSLMEQYF. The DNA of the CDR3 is TGTGCCAGCAGTTACTCGGACAGTCTTATGGAGCAGTACTTC.

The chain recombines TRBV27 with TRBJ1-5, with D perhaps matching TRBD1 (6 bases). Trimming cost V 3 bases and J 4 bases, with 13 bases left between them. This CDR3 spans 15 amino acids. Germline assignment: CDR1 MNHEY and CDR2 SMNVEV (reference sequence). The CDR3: CASSFSFQGNQPQHF. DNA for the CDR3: TGTGCCAGCAGTTTCTCCTTCCAGGGGAATCAGCCCCAGCATTTT.

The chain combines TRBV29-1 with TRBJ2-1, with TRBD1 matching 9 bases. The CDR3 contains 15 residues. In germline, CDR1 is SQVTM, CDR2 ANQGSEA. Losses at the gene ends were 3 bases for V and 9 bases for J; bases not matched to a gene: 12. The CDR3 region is CSVEGGTGKFGEQFF. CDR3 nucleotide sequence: TGCAGCGTTGAGGGCGGGACAGGGAAGTTCGGTGAGCAGTTCTTC.

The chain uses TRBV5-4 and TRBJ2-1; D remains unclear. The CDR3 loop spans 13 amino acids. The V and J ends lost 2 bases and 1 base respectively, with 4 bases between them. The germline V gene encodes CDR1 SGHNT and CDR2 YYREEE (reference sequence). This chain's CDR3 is CASSFISYNEQFF. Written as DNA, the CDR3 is TGTGCCAGCAGCTTTATTTCCTACAATGAGCAGTTCTTC.

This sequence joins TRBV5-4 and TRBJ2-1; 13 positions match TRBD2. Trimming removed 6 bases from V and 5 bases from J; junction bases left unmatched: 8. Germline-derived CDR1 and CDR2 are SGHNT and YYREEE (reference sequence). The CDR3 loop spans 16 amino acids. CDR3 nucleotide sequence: TGTGCCAGCAACCGCAAACTAGCGGGAGGGGACAATGAGCAGTTCTTC. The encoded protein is CASNRKLAGGDNEQFF.

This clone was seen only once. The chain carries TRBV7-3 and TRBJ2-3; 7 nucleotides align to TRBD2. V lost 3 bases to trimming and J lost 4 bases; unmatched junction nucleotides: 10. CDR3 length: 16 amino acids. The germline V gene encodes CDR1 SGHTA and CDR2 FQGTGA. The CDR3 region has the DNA TGTGCCAGCAGCTTTACCGCGGGGAGGGCCCCAGATACGCAGTATTTT. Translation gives CASSFTAGRAPDTQYF.

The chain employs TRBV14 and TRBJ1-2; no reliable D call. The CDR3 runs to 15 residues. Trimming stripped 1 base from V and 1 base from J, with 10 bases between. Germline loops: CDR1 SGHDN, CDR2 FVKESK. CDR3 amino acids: CASSQVPQHNYGYTF. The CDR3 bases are TGTGCCAGCAGCCAAGTTCCCCAACATAACTATGGCTACACCTTC.

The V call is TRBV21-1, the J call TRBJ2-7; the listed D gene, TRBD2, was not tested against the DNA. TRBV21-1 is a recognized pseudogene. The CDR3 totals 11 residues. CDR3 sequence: CASLLSYEQYF. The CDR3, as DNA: TGTGCCAGCCTCCTATCCTACGAGCAGTACTTC.

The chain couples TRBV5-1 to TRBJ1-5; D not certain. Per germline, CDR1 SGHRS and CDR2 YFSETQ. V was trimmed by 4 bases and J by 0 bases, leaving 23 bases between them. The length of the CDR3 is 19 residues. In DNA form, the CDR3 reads TGCGCCAGCAGCCCCCGACGTGGGCCGGTGTCGTATAGCAATCAGCCCCAGCATTTT. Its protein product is CASSPRRGPVSYSNQPQHF. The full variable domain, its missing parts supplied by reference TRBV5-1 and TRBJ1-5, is KAGVTQTPRYLIKTRGQQVTLSCSPISGHRSVSWYQQTPGQGLQFLFEYFSETQRNKGNFPGRFSGRQFSNSRSEMNVSTLELGDSALYLCASSPRRGPVSYSNQPQHFGDGTRLSIL.

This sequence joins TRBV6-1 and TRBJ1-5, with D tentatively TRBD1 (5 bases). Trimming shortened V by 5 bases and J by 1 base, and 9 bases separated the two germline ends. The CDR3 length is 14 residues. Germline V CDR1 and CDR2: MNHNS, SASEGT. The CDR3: CASSWGQSNQPQHF. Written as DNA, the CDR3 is TGTGCCAGCAGTTGGGGCCAAAGCAATCAGCCCCAGCATTTT.

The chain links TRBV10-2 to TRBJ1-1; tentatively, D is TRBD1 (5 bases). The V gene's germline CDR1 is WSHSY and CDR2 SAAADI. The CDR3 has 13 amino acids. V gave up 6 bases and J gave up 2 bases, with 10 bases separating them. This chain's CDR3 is CASRDTYNTEAFF. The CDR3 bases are TGCGCCAGCAGGGACACCTACAACACTGAAGCTTTCTTT.

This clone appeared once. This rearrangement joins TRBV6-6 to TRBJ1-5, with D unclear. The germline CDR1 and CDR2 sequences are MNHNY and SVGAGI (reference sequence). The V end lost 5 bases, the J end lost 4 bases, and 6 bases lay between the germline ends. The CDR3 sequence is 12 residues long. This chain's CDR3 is CASSNPNQPQHF. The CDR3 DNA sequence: TGTGCCAGCAGTAACCCTAATCAGCCCCAGCATTTT.

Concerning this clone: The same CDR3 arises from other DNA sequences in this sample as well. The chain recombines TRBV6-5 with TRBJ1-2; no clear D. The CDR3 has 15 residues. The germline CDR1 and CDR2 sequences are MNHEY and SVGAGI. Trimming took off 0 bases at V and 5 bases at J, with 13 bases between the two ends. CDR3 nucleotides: TGTGCCAGCAGTTACTCACCCGCCGGTGGGTATGGCTACACCTTC. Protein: CASSYSPAGGYGYTF.

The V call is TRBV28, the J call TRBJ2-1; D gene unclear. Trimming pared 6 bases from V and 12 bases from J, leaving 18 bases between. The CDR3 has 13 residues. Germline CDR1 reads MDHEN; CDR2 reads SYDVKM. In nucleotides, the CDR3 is TGTGCCAGCAGCCTGGGGTTGTCGGTCGGGCAGTTCTTC. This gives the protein CASSLGLSVGQFF.

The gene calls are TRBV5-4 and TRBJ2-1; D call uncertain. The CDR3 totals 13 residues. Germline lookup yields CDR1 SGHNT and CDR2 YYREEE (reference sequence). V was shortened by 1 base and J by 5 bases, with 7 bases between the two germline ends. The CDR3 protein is CASSLSSHNEQFF. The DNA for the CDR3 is TGTGCCAGCAGCTTGTCGTCTCACAATGAGCAGTTCTTC.

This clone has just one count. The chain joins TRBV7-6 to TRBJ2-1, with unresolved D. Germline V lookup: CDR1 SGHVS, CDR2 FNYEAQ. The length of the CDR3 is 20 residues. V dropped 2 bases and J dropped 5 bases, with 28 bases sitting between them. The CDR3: CASSLKGIFRQVLTHNEQFF. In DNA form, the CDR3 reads TGTGCCAGCAGCTTAAAGGGCATTTTTAGGCAGGTCCTAACCCACAATGAGCAGTTCTTC.

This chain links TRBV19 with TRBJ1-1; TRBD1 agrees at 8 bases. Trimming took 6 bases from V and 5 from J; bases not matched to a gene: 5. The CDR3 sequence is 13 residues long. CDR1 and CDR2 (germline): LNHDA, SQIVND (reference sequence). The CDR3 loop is CASRPDRGTEAFF. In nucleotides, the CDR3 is TGTGCCAGTAGACCTGACAGGGGAACTGAAGCTTTCTTT.